This TCR beta chain originates from a study of T-cell reconstitution after alpha-beta-depleted transplantation in children. Study results and limitations: T-cell numbers and diversity one year post-transplant derived largely from freshly generated T cells. Surviving recipient T cells and thymic progenitors produced the high day-60 TCRbeta diversity seen in some patients. After transplant, at about two months, alpha-beta T cells were reportedly derived from several hundred expanded graft clones.

A TCRbeta library incorporating unique molecular identifiers was prepared. TCRdb re-analysed the PCR reads in MiXCR, keeping a single row per CDR3 protein. Of around 600,000 distinct CDR3 sequences in the sample, under 25% were seen once. Per germline, CDR1 SQVTM and CDR2 ANQGSEA. This CDR3 has 13 residues. The V end was cut by 3 bases, the J end by 5 bases, with 13 bases between. A remark on this clonotype: What it recognizes is unknown.

The origin of this receptor is a boy in the first two years of life who had a stem cell transplant for acute myeloid leukemia, so the T cells may come from the graft donor. Sequencing was performed on PBMCs, mostly from graft donor cells, taken 360 days after TCRalphabeta/CD19-depleted stem cell transplant. The chain has TRBV29-1 and TRBJ1-2; no clear D. The DNA of the CDR3 is TGCAGCGTTGAGGGTAGGGTCTCATATGGCTACACCTTC. It is translated as CSVEGRVSYGYTF.